This T cell receptor (beta chain) was captured by sequencing in a study of sequential checkpoint blockade in melanoma. Study-wide background: Patients were randomized 1:1 to nivolumab-then-ipilimumab or ipilimumab-then-nivolumab first-line. Matched biopsies came pretreatment and at week 13 for twenty-two patients.

TCRdb's table, derived via immunoSEQ multiplex PCR, lists solely in-frame clones and lacks some. The sample includes 20,000 to 25,000 clones, roughly 30% of them seen just once. With regard to this clone: Its antigen is not identified.

Whole-study results and caveats: About 30 times likelier clinical benefit followed increased tumor T-cell fraction and clonality. For nivolumab-first patients, baseline tumor clonality was associated with response.

The treatment was: randomized to nivolumab then ipilimumab (arm A) or the reverse (arm B). The source was tumor tissue (inferred from file names), collected from a patient given nivolumab and ipilimumab in sequence. This clonotype was sampled from a human donor with melanoma.

The CDR3 DNA sequence: TGTGCTAGTGGTCCAGAAGTCACCGGGGAGCTGTTTTTT. Its protein product is CASGPEVTGELFF. The chain links TRBV12-5 to TRBJ2-2; D unclear. Germline lookup yields CDR1 LGHNT and CDR2 FRNRAP. The CDR3 covers 13 residues. V lost 5 bases and J 4 bases, leaving 8 bases between the germline ends.